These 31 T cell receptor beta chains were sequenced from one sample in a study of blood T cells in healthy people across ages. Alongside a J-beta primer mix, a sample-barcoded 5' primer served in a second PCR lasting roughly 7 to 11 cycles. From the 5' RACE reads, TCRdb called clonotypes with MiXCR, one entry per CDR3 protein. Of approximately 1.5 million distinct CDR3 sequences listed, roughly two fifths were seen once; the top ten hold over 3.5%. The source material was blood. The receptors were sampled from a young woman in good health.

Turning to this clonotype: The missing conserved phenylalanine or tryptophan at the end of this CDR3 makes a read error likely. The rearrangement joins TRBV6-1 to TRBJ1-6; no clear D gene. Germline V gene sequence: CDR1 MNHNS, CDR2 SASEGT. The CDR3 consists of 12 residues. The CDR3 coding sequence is TGTGCGGAAAACGGGTATAATTCACCCCTCCACGTT. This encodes CAENGYNSPLHV.

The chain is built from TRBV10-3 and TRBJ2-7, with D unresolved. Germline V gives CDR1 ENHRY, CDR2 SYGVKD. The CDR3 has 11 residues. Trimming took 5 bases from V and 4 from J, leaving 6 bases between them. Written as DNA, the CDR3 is TGTGCCATCAGTTCCGTATACGAGCAGTACTTC. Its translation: CAISSVYEQYF.

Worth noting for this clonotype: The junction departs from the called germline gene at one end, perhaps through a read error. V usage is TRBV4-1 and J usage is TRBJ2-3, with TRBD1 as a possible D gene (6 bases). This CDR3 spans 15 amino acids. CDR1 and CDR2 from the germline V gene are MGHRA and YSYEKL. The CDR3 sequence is CARSQVDRTVDTQYF. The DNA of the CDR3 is TGCGCCAGGAGCCAAGTCGACAGGACGGTGGATACGCAGTATTTT.

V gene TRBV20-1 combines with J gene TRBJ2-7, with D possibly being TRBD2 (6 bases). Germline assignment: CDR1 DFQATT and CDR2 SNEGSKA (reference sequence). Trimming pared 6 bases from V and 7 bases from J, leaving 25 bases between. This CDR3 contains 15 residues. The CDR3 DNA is TGCAGTGCCGCAAGACCCGGGGGAGTCAACAATGAGCAGTACTTC. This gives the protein CSAARPGGVNNEQYF.

CDR3 in amino acids: CASSPQGEDGYTF. CDR3 in DNA: TGTGCCAGCAGTCCCCAGGGGGAGGATGGCTACACCTTC. This chain joins TRBV6-1 and TRBJ1-2; the match to TRBD1 covers 7 bases. The CDR3 runs 13 residues. Per germline, CDR1 MNHNS and CDR2 SASEGT. The V segment lost 5 bases and the J segment 6 bases; nucleotides outside the gene matches: 6.

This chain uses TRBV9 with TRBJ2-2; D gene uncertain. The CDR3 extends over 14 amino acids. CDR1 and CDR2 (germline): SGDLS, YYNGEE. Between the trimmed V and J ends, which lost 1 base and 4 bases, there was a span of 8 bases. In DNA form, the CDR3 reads TGTGCCAGCAGCGTAAGGAGAACCACCGGGGAGCTGTTTTTT. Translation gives CASSVRRTTGELFF.

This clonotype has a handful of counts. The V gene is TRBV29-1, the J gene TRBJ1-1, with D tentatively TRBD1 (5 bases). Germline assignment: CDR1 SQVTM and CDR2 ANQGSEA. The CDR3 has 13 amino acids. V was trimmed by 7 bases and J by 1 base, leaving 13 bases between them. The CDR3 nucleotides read TGCAGCGAAACGGGACGGACGAACACTGAAGCTTTCTTT. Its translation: CSETGRTNTEAFF.

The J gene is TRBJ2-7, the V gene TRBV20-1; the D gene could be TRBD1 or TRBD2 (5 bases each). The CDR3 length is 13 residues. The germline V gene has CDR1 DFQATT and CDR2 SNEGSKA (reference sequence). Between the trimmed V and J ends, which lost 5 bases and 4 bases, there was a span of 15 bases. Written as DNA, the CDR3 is TGCAGTGCTCCCCAACAGGAGCGGTACGAGCAGTACTTC. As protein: CSAPQQERYEQYF.

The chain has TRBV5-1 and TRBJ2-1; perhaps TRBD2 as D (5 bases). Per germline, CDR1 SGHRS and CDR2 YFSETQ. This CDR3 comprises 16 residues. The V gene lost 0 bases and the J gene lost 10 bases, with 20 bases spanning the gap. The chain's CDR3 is CASSLGSAGPVYEQFF. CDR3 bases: TGCGCCAGCAGCTTGGGGTCGGCGGGCCCCGTCTACGAGCAGTTCTTC.

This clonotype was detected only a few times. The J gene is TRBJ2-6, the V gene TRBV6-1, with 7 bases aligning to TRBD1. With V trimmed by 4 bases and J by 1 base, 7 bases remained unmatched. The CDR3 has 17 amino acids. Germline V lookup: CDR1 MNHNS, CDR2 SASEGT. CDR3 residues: CASSGQGIGSGANVLTF. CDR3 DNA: TGTGCCAGCAGTGGACAGGGAATTGGTTCTGGGGCCAACGTCCTGACTTTC.

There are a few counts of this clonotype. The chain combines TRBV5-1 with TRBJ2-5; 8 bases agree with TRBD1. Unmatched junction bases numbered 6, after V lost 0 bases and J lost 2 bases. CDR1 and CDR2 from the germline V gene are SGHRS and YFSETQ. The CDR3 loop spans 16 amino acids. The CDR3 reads CASSLVPTGAQETQYF. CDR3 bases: TGCGCCAGCAGCTTGGTTCCGACAGGGGCTCAAGAGACCCAGTACTTC.

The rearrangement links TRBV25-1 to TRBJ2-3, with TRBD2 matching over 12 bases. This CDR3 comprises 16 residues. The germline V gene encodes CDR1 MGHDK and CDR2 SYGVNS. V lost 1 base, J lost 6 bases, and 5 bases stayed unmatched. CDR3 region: CASSEFTSGRFDTQYF. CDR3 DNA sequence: TGTGCCAGCAGTGAATTTACTAGCGGGAGGTTTGATACGCAGTATTTT. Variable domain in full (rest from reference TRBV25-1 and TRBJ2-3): EADIYQTPRYLVIGTGKKITLECSQTMGHDKMYWYQQDPGMELHLIHYSYGVNSTEKGDLSSESTVSRIRTEHFPLTLESARPSHTSQYLCASSEFTSGRFDTQYFGPGTRLTVL.

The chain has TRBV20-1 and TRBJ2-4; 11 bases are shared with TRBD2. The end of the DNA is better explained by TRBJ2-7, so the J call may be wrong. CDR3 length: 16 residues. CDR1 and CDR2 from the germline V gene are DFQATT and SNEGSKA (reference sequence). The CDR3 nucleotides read TGCAGTGCTAGAGGTGGGATAGCGGGGGGGACAAACGAGCAGTACTTC. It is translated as CSARGGIAGGTNEQYF.

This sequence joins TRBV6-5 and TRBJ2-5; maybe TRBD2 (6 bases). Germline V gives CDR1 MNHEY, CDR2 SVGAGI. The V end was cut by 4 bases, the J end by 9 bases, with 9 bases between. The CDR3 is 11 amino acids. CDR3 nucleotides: TGTGCCAGCAGTTCCTGGGGGGCCCAGTACTTC. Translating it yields CASSSWGAQYF.

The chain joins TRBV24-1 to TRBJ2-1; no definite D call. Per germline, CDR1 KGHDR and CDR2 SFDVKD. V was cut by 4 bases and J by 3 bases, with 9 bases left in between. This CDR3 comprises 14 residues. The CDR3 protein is CATSDTSDYNEQFF. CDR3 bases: TGTGCCACCAGTGACACTTCGGACTACAATGAGCAGTTCTTC.

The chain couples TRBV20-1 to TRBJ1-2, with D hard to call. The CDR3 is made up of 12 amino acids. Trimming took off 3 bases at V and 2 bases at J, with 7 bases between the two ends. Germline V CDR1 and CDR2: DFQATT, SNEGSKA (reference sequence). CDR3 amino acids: CSASSRNYGYTF. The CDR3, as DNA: TGCAGTGCTAGTTCCAGAAACTATGGCTACACCTTC.

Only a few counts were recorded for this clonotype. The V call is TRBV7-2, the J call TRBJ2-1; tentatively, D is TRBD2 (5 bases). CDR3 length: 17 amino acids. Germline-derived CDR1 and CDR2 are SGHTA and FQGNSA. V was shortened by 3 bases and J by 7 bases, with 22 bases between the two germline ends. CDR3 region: CASSFDGGSKRKNEQFF. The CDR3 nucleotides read TGTGCCAGCAGCTTCGACGGCGGGTCGAAACGTAAAAATGAGCAGTTCTTC.

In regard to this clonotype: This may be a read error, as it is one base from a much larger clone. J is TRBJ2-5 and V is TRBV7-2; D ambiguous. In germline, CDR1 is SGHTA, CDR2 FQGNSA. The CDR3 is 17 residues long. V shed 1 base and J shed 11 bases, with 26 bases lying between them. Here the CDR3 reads CASSLGPTVTPDNEQYF. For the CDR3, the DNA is TGTGCCAGCAGCTTAGGCCCCACAGTGACCCCAGACAATGAGCAGTACTTC.

The CDR3 reads CASSPNGGSSNEQYF. The DNA for the CDR3 is TGTGCCAGCAGCCCAAATGGGGGAAGTAGTAACGAGCAGTACTTC. The chain has TRBV5-6 and TRBJ2-7, with D perhaps assigned TRBD1 or TRBD2 (5 bases each). CDR3 length: 15 residues. The V gene's germline CDR1 is SGHDT and CDR2 YYEEEE. V was shortened by 4 bases and J by 5 bases, with 19 bases between the two germline ends.

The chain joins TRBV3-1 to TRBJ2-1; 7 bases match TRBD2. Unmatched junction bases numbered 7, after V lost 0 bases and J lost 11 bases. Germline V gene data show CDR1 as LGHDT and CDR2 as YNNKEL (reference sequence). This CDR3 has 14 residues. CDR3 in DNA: TGTGCCAGCAGCCAAGATCGGGCTAGCGGTAAGCAGTTCTTC. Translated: CASSQDRASGKQFF.

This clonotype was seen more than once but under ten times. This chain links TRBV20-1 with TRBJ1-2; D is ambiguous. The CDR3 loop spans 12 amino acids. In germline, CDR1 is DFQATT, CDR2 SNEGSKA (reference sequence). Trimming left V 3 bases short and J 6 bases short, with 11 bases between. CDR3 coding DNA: TGCAGTGCTAGTCACCGTTTTGATGGCTACACCTTC. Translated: CSASHRFDGYTF.

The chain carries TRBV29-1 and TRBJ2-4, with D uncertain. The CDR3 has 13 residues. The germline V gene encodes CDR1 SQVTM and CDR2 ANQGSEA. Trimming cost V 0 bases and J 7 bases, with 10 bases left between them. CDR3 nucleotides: TGCAGCGTTGAAGATCTTGAACTCAACATTCAGTACTTC. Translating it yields CSVEDLELNIQYF.

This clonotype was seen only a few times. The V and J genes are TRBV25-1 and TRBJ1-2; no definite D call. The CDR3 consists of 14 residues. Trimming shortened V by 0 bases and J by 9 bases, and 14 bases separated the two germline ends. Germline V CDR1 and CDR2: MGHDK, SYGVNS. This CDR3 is CASSEYNEYGSYTF. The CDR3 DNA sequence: TGTGCCAGCAGTGAATATAATGAGTACGGAAGCTACACCTTC.

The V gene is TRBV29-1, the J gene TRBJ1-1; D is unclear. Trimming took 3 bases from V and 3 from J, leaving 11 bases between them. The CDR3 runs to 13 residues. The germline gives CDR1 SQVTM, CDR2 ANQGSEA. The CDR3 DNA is TGCAGCGTTGATAATGGATATTACACTGAAGCTTTCTTT. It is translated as CSVDNGYYTEAFF. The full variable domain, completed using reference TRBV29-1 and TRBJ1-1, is SAVISQKPSRDICQRGTSLTIQCQVDSQVTMMFWYRQQPGQSLTLIATANQGSEATYESGFVIDKFPISRPNLTFSTLTVSNMSPEDSSIYLCSVDNGYYTEAFFGQGTRLTVV.

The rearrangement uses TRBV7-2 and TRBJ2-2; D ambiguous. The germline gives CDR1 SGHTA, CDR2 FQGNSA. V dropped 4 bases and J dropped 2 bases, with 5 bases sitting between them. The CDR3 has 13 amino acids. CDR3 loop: CASSSDNTGELFF. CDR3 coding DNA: TGTGCCAGCAGCTCGGATAACACCGGGGAGCTGTTTTTT.

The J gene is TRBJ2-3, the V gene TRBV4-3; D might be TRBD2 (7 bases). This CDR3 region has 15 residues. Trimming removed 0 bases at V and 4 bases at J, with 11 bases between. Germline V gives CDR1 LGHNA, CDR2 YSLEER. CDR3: CASSQDWGGPDTQYF. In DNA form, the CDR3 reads TGCGCCAGCAGCCAAGATTGGGGGGGCCCAGATACGCAGTATTTT.

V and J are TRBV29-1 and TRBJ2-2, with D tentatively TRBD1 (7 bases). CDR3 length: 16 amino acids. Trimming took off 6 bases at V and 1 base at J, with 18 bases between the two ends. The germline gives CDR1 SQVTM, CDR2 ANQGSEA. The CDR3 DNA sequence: TGCAGCGTCGACTTATCAGGGGGGTTGAACACCGGGGAGCTGTTTTTT. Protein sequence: CSVDLSGGLNTGELFF.

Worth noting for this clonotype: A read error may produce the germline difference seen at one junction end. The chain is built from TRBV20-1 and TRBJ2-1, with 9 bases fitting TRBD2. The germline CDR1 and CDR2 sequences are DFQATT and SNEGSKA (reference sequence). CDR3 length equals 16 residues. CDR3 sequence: CSASHLSGGSYDEQFF. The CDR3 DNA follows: TGCAGTGCTAGCCATCTTAGCGGGGGCTCCTACGATGAGCAGTTCTTC.

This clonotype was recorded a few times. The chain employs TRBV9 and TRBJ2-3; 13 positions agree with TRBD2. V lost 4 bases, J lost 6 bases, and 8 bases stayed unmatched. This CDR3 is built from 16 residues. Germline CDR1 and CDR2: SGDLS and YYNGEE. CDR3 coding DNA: TGTGCCAGCAGCCCCATGGGGACTAGCGGGGCCGATACGCAGTATTTT. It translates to CASSPMGTSGADTQYF. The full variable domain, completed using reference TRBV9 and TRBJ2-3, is DSGVTQTPKHLITATGQRVTLRCSPRSGDLSVYWYQQSLDQGLQFLIQYYNGEERAKGNILERFSAQQFPDLHSELNLSSLELGDSALYFCASSPMGTSGADTQYFGPGTRLTVL.

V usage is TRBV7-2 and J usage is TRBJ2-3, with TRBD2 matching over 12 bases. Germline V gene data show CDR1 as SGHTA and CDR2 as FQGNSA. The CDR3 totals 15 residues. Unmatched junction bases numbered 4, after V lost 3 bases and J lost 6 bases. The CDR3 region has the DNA TGTGCCAGCAGCTTCCTAGCGGGGGGGCGGGATACGCAGTATTTT. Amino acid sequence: CASSFLAGGRDTQYF.

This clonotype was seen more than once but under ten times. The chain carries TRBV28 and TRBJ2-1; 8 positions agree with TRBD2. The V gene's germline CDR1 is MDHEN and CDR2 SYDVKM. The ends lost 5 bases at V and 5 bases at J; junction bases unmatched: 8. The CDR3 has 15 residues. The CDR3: CASSGWGREDNEQFF. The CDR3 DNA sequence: TGTGCCAGCAGTGGGTGGGGGCGGGAGGACAATGAGCAGTTCTTC.